These T cell receptor beta chains were read from a single sample in a study of CD8 T cells in ankylosing spondylitis. Via MiXCR, TCRdb re-called the 5' RACE reads, giving one row per CDR3 protein. The sample lists about 540,000 distinct CDR3 sequences; roughly 13% were seen once. Sequenced input: blood, either unsorted or a sorted T cell fraction (not recorded which). The receptors were gathered from a male donor with ankylosing spondylitis. CDR3s leave out the opening cysteine and the closing phenylalanine or tryptophan.

j_gene	v_gene	CDR3aa
TRBJ2-1	TRBV10-2	ASSESLADAYNEQF
TRBJ2-2	TRBV20-1	SARRTGYTGELF
TRBJ2-4	TRBV7-9	ASSSTSGRVKNIQY
TRBJ2-3	TRBV5-1	ASSFREGSTDTQY
TRBJ1-2	TRBV2	ASSAGRATGGYT
TRBJ2-5	TRBV12-3/TRBV12-4	ASRLAGSGGQY
TRBJ2-1	TRBV5-1	ASRQLANYNEQF
TRBJ2-1	TRBV6-5	ASSYFPDRYNEQF
TRBJ1-5	TRBV20-1	SATRTGDLNQPQH
TRBJ2-1	TRBV25-1	ASSDPGTGPTYNEQF
TRBJ2-5	TRBV24-1	ATSLGFQETQY
TRBJ1-1	TRBV6-1	ASSAYGPNTEAF
TRBJ2-2	TRBV7-2	ASSLVASGNTGELF
TRBJ1-1	TRBV20-1	SAKGSETEAF
TRBJ2-7	TRBV7-9	ASSRGEPQINEQY
TRBJ2-7	TRBV12-3/TRBV12-4	ASSSSGDSSYEQY
TRBJ2-7	TRBV20-1	SALRALSPYEQY
TRBJ2-2	TRBV9	ASSVAGYSGELF
TRBJ2-5	TRBV4-2	ASSPNGETQY
TRBJ1-2	TRBV28	ASSLFAQQGGYT
TRBJ2-1	TRBV24-1	ATSDLRAGTGVVSEQF
TRBJ2-1	TRBV7-2	ASSDGTVYNEQF
TRBJ1-2	TRBV7-9	ASSSLGGVSYGYT
TRBJ1-5	TRBV7-2	ASSIKGGGNQPQH
TRBJ1-2	TRBV30	AGPRAPEGYGYT